One and the same sample provided the 5 T cell receptor beta chains below, sequenced in a study of CD8 T cells in Susac syndrome. Random hexamers were used to reverse transcribe roughly 0.5 to 1 ug of RNA. Each CDR3 protein gets one entry after TCRdb re-called the immunoSEQ multiplex PCR reads with MiXCR. The data show some 210,000 distinct CDR3 sequences, over 90% seen once. The sample comprised CD4+ T cells from PBMCs. All receptors derive from a human donor with Susac syndrome.

The rearrangement links TRBV29-1 to TRBJ1-2; possible D gene TRBD1, 5 bases. Deletions cut 5 bases from V and 3 bases from J, with 13 bases between. This CDR3 comprises 13 residues. The germline gives CDR1 SQVTM, CDR2 ANQGSEA. Written as DNA, the CDR3 is TGCAGCGTTCAGGGTGGGTTGGACTATGGCTACACCTTC. This encodes CSVQGGLDYGYTF.

The chain carries TRBV11-2 and TRBJ2-2; D gene unclear. Per the germline V gene, CDR1 is SGHAT and CDR2 is FQNNGV. The CDR3 is 13 residues long. Trimming removed 1 base at V and 5 bases at J, with 5 bases between. CDR3 region: CASSLARTGELFF. The CDR3 DNA reads TGTGCCAGCAGCTTAGCTAGAACCGGGGAGCTGTTTTTT.

The chain combines TRBV4-1 with TRBJ1-1, with 8 bases that match TRBD1. CDR3 size: 15 residues. CDR1 MGHRA and CDR2 YSYEKL come from the germline V gene. The V gene end was trimmed by 8 bases and the J gene end by 1 base; junction bases not matched to a gene: 9. The CDR3 region is CASEQSDRENTEAFF. The CDR3 DNA is TGCGCCAGCGAGCAATCGGACAGGGAGAACACTGAAGCTTTCTTT.

This chain uses TRBV5-1 with TRBJ1-2; D gene ambiguous. The CDR3 is 13 residues long. V was clipped by 3 bases and J by 4 bases, with 10 bases between them. Germline values: CDR1 SGHRS, CDR2 YFSETQ. The DNA of the CDR3 is TGCGCCAGCAGCTCCGGCCCGGGCTATGGCTACACCTTC. This translates into CASSSGPGYGYTF.

The V gene is TRBV15, the J gene TRBJ1-1; D unclear. The CDR3 loop spans 14 amino acids. Germline loops: CDR1 LNHNV, CDR2 YYDKDF (reference sequence). Trimming removed 0 bases from V and 8 bases from J, with 13 bases in between. The CDR3: CATSREGYELEAFF. The CDR3 DNA sequence: TGTGCCACCAGCAGAGAGGGGTATGAGCTAGAAGCTTTCTTT.